This T cell receptor beta chain stems from a study of blood T cell repertoires in COVID-19. The CDR3 sequence is 19 residues long. V was clipped by 0 bases and J by 3 bases; unmatched bases: 15. Germline V gene lookup returns CDR1 SGHTA and CDR2 FQGTGA. Clones were read by immunoSEQ multiplex PCR, and TCRdb kept only the in-frame ones, dropping some. The repertoire includes 130,000 to 150,000 clones, roughly 80% of them detected once, and more than 5% sits in the top ten. Participants came from around 25 US areas, aged about 18 to 89 years. Sequenced sample: PBMCs or T cells enriched from blood (not recorded which). V gene TRBV7-3 combines with J gene TRBJ2-3, with 7 bases lining up with TRBD1. The TCR comes from a woman aged 40 to 50 who had recovered from COVID-19. The CDR3 bases are TGTGCCAGCAGCTTAACGTGGGCAGGGGGTACCCTCAGGACAGATACGCAGTATTTT. Encoded protein: CASSLTWAGGTLRTDTQYF. The complete variable domain, with remaining parts taken from reference TRBV7-3 and TRBJ2-3, reads GAGVSQTPSNKVTEKGKYVELRCDPISGHTALYWYRQSLGQGPEFLIYFQGTGAADDSGLPNDRFFAVRPEGSVSTLKIQRTERGDSAVYLCASSLTWAGGTLRTDTQYFGPGTRLTVL.